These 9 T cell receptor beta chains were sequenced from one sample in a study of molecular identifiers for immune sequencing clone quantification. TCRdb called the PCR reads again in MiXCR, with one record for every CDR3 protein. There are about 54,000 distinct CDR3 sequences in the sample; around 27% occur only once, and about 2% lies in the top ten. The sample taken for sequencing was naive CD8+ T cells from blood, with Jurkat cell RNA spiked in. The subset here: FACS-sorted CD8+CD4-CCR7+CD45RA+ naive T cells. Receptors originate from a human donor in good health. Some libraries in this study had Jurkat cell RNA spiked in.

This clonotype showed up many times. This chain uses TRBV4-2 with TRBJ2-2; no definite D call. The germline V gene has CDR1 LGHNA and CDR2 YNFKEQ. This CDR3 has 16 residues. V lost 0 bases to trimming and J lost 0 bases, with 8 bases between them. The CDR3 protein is CASSQELGANTGELFF. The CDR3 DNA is TGTGCCAGCAGCCAAGAGCTAGGAGCGAACACCGGGGAGCTGTTTTTT.

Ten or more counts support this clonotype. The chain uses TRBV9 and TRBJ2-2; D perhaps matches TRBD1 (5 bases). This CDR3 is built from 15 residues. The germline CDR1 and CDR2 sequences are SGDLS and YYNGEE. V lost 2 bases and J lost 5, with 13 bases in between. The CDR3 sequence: CASSVQGTITGELFF. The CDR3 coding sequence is TGTGCCAGCAGCGTCCAGGGTACGATTACCGGGGAGCTGTTTTTT.

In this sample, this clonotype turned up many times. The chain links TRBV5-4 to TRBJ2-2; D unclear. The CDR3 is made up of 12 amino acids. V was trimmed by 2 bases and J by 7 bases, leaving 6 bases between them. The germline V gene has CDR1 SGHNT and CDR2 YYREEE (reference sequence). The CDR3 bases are TGTGCCAGCAGCTTAGTAGACGGGGAGCTGTTTTTT. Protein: CASSLVDGELFF.

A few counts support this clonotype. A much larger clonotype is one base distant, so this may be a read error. The CDR3 spells CASSYSGLAGVYQEPQYF. CDR3 coding DNA: TGTGCCAGCAGTTACTCGGGCCTAGCGGGGGTGTACCAAGAGCCCCAGTACTTC. The chain joins TRBV6-5 to TRBJ2-5, with 10 bases that match TRBD2. The V gene's germline CDR1 is MNHEY and CDR2 SVGAGI. This CDR3 spans 18 amino acids.

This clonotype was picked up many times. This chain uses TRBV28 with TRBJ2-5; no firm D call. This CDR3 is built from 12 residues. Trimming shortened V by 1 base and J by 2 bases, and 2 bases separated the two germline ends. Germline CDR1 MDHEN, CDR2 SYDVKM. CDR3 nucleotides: TGTGCCAGCAGTTTATCACAAGAGACCCAGTACTTC. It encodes CASSLSQETQYF.

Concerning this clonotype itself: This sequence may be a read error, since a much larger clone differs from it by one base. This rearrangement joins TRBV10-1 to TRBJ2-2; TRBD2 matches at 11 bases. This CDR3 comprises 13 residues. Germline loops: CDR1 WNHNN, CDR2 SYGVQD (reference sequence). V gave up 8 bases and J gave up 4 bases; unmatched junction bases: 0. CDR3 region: CASGTSGTGELFF. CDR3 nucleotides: TGCGCCAGCGGGACTAGCGGCACCGGGGAGCTGTTTTTT.

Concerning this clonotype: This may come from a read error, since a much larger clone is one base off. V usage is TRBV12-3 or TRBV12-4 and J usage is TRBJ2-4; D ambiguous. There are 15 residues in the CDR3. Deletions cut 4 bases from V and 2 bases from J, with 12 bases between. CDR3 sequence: CASSSTEATKNIQYF. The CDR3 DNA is TGTGCCAGCAGTTCCACAGAGGCAACCAAAAACATTCAGTACTTC.

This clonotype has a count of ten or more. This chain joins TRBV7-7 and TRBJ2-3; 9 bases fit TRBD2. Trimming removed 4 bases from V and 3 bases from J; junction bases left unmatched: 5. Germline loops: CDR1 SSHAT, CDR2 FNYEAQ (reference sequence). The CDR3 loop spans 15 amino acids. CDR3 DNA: TGTGCCAGCAGCTCGGGACTAGCAGGGACAGATACGCAGTATTTT. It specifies CASSSGLAGTDTQYF.

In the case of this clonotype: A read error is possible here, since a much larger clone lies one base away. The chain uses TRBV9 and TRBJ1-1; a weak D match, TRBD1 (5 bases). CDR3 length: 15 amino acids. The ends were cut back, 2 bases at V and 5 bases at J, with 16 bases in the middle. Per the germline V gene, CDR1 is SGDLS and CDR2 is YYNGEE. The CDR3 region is CASSVYTGVETEAFF. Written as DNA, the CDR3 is TGTGCCAGCAGCGTTTATACAGGAGTTGAGACTGAAGCTTTCTTT.